Listed below are T cell receptor beta chains from one sample, sequenced in a study of T cell responses to AZD1222 COVID-19 vaccine. The table came from immunoSEQ multiplex PCR; TCRdb's copy has only in-frame clones and leaves some out. The table includes approximately 150,000 clones, 90% detected once. The sample in question was peripheral blood, obtained 28 days after the second AZD1222 dose. The receptor set was obtained from an adult who received the AZD1222 COVID-19 vaccine. CDR3s include the opening cysteine and the closing phenylalanine or tryptophan. D genes are given only for firm matches. Expanded clones get a size class; other rows say once, few or many, or leave the size out.

clone_size: .; j_call: TRBJ2-7; v_call: TRBV29-1; d_call: TRBD1; cdr3_nt: TGCAGCGGTGGGACAGGGTTCTACGAGCAGTACTTC; cdr3_aa: CSGGTGFYEQYF
clone_size: .; j_call: TRBJ1-1; v_call: TRBV18; d_call: .; cdr3_nt: TGTGCCAGCTCACCCAAACAGAACACTGAAGCTTTCTTT; cdr3_aa: CASSPKQNTEAFF
clone_size: .; j_call: TRBJ1-2; v_call: TRBV18; d_call: TRBD1; cdr3_nt: TGTGCCAGCTCAAGGGGGACAGACACTAACTATGGCTACACCTTC; cdr3_aa: CASSRGTDTNYGYTF
clone_size: .; j_call: TRBJ2-2; v_call: TRBV5-4; d_call: .; cdr3_nt: TGTGCCAGCAGCTTGGCGGGGATTAACACCGGGGAGCTGTTTTTT; cdr3_aa: CASSLAGINTGELFF
clone_size: .; j_call: TRBJ2-2; v_call: TRBV5-1; d_call: .; cdr3_nt: TGCGCCAGCAATCCAGGGGATTTCGGGGAGCTGTTTTTT; cdr3_aa: CASNPGDFGELFF
clone_size: .; j_call: TRBJ2-7; v_call: TRBV3-1/TRBV3-2; d_call: TRBD2; cdr3_nt: TGTGCCAGCAGCCAAGAAGGTCGGACGGGGGGCTCCTACGAGCAGTACTTC; cdr3_aa: CASSQEGRTGGSYEQYF
clone_size: .; j_call: TRBJ2-7; v_call: TRBV28; d_call: TRBD1; cdr3_nt: TGTGCCAGCAGCCCCAGAAGGACAGGCTTTTCCGAGCAGTACTTC; cdr3_aa: CASSPRRTGFSEQYF
clone_size: once; j_call: TRBJ1-5; v_call: TRBV18; d_call: TRBD1; cdr3_nt: TGTGCCAGCTCCCGGGGACAGAATCAGCCCCAGCATTTT; cdr3_aa: CASSRGQNQPQHF
clone_size: .; j_call: TRBJ1-5; v_call: TRBV6-2/TRBV6-3; d_call: .; cdr3_nt: TGTGCCAGCAGCCCTGCCGGGACAAATAGCAATCAGCCCCAGCATTTT; cdr3_aa: CASSPAGTNSNQPQHF
clone_size: once; j_call: TRBJ1-1; v_call: TRBV7-9; d_call: .; cdr3_nt: TGTGCCAGCAGCTTAGATGGGACGAACACTGAAGCTTTCTTT; cdr3_aa: CASSLDGTNTEAFF
clone_size: .; j_call: TRBJ2-1; v_call: TRBV6-5; d_call: .; cdr3_nt: TGTGCCAGCAGTTACGGTCTAGCCGATGGGGAGCAGTTCTTC; cdr3_aa: CASSYGLADGEQFF
clone_size: .; j_call: TRBJ1-2; v_call: TRBV6-4; d_call: .; cdr3_nt: TGTGCCACCATAGAGAGGGGTGCGGGGGTTCTATATCAGGGCTACACCTTC; cdr3_aa: CATIERGAGVLYQGYTF
clone_size: .; j_call: TRBJ2-5; v_call: TRBV15; d_call: TRBD2; cdr3_nt: TGTGCCACCAGCAGGGGAATCGGGACTACCCTCCAAGAGACCCAGTACTTC; cdr3_aa: CATSRGIGTTLQETQYF
clone_size: .; j_call: TRBJ2-1; v_call: TRBV14; d_call: .; cdr3_nt: TGTGCCAGCAGCCAGGGCTCCTACAATGAGCAGTTCTTC; cdr3_aa: CASSQGSYNEQFF
clone_size: .; j_call: TRBJ2-1; v_call: TRBV19; d_call: TRBD1; cdr3_nt: TGTGCCAGTAGTATAGAGCAGACAGGGGGCTACAATGAGCAGTTCTTC; cdr3_aa: CASSIEQTGGYNEQFF
clone_size: .; j_call: TRBJ1-2; v_call: TRBV11-2; d_call: TRBD1; cdr3_nt: TGTGCCAGCAGCTTAGGCAGGGGGCTCGGCTACACCTTC; cdr3_aa: CASSLGRGLGYTF
clone_size: few; j_call: TRBJ1-2; v_call: TRBV27; d_call: .; cdr3_nt: TGTGCCAGCAGTTTAGGGGCAGGCTTCTATGGCTACACCTTC; cdr3_aa: CASSLGAGFYGYTF
clone_size: few; j_call: TRBJ1-1; v_call: TRBV11-2; d_call: .; cdr3_nt: TGTGCCAGCAGCTTTGACCCGGGACTTTCATCCGCTTTCTTT; cdr3_aa: CASSFDPGLSSAFF
clone_size: .; j_call: TRBJ1-3; v_call: TRBV15; d_call: TRBD1; cdr3_nt: TGTGCCACCAGCAGGGACCTTCACAGGGGCCTCAGAAACACCATATATTTT; cdr3_aa: CATSRDLHRGLRNTIYF
clone_size: .; j_call: TRBJ1-2; v_call: TRBV27; d_call: TRBD1; cdr3_nt: TGTGCCAGCAGAAGACAGGGGTTGAACTATGGCTACACCTTC; cdr3_aa: CASRRQGLNYGYTF
clone_size: .; j_call: TRBJ1-1; v_call: TRBV30; d_call: .; cdr3_nt: TGTGCCTGGAGTGCCCGTGGGAGGGGGGTCACTGAAGCTTTCTTT; cdr3_aa: CAWSARGRGVTEAFF
clone_size: .; j_call: TRBJ2-2; v_call: TRBV30; d_call: .; cdr3_nt: TGTGCCTGGAGAGGCCCAAGGGCCGGGGAGCTGTTTTTT; cdr3_aa: CAWRGPRAGELFF
clone_size: .; j_call: TRBJ1-1; v_call: TRBV18; d_call: .; cdr3_nt: TGTGCCAGCTCACCCCAGGGACTGACCAACACTGAAGCTTTCTTT; cdr3_aa: CASSPQGLTNTEAFF
clone_size: few; j_call: TRBJ1-4; v_call: TRBV2; d_call: .; cdr3_nt: TGTGCCAGCAGTGACCTTCACAATGAAAAACTGTTTTTT; cdr3_aa: CASSDLHNEKLFF
clone_size: .; j_call: TRBJ2-7; v_call: TRBV29-1; d_call: .; cdr3_nt: TGCAGCGTTCTAGTCTCTCTAGGGCGCGAGCAGTACTTC; cdr3_aa: CSVLVSLGREQYF
clone_size: .; j_call: TRBJ1-2; v_call: TRBV4-2; d_call: TRBD1; cdr3_nt: TGTGCCAGCAGCCCCAGGGGGCGCACGGCCTATGGCTACACCTTC; cdr3_aa: CASSPRGRTAYGYTF
clone_size: .; j_call: TRBJ1-4; v_call: TRBV7-5; d_call: .; cdr3_nt: TGTGTCAGAAGCTTCCGGGACAGGGAAGGGGATGTAAAACTGTTTTTT; cdr3_aa: CVRSFRDREGDVKLFF
clone_size: .; j_call: TRBJ1-1; v_call: TRBV10-3; d_call: TRBD1; cdr3_nt: TGTGCCATCGTTCGGGACAGGGGCCCGAACACTGAAGCTTTCTTT; cdr3_aa: CAIVRDRGPNTEAFF
clone_size: .; j_call: TRBJ1-6; v_call: TRBV2; d_call: .; cdr3_nt: TGTGCCAGCAGTGATAAGGGGACCCCAAATTCACCCCTCCACTTT; cdr3_aa: CASSDKGTPNSPLHF
clone_size: .; j_call: TRBJ2-1; v_call: TRBV10-3; d_call: TRBD2; cdr3_nt: TGTGCCATCAGGATAGCGGGAGATTACAATGAGCAGTTCTTC; cdr3_aa: CAIRIAGDYNEQFF
clone_size: .; j_call: TRBJ1-4; v_call: TRBV5-1; d_call: TRBD1; cdr3_nt: TGCGCCAGCAGCCTACTGGGACAGGGAGGTGAAAAACTGTTTTTT; cdr3_aa: CASSLLGQGGEKLFF
clone_size: .; j_call: TRBJ2-5; v_call: TRBV7-2; d_call: .; cdr3_nt: TGTGCCAGCAGCCTTGGTTATCAAGAGACCCAGTACTTC; cdr3_aa: CASSLGYQETQYF
clone_size: once; j_call: TRBJ1-1; v_call: TRBV30; d_call: .; cdr3_nt: TGTGCCTGGATTCCAGCAATGAACACTGAAGCTTTCTTT; cdr3_aa: CAWIPAMNTEAFF
clone_size: .; j_call: TRBJ1-1; v_call: TRBV7-9; d_call: TRBD1; cdr3_nt: TGTGCCAGCAGCCCCCGACAGGGGCTGAACACTGAAGCTTTCTTT; cdr3_aa: CASSPRQGLNTEAFF
clone_size: .; j_call: TRBJ2-3; v_call: TRBV7-9; d_call: TRBD2; cdr3_nt: TGTGCCAGCAGCTTCGCGAGCCGGACTAGCGGGTCAGATACGCAGTATTTT; cdr3_aa: CASSFASRTSGSDTQYF
clone_size: few; j_call: TRBJ1-1; v_call: TRBV5-1; d_call: .; cdr3_nt: TGCGCCAGCAGCCTCTTTGTGGGATCGAATGAAGCTTTCTTT; cdr3_aa: CASSLFVGSNEAFF
clone_size: .; j_call: TRBJ1-1; v_call: TRBV19; d_call: .; cdr3_nt: TGTGCCAGTAGTACACTCCGTTTAGCTTTCTTT; cdr3_aa: CASSTLRLAFF
clone_size: once; j_call: TRBJ1-4; v_call: TRBV19; d_call: .; cdr3_nt: TGTGCCAGTAGTATGGTCGCGTGGCCAATTAATGAAAAACTGTTTTTT; cdr3_aa: CASSMVAWPINEKLFF
clone_size: few; j_call: TRBJ1-2; v_call: TRBV6-5; d_call: .; cdr3_nt: TGTGCCAGCAGTTACTCTCCGGATAACTATGGCTACACCTTC; cdr3_aa: CASSYSPDNYGYTF
clone_size: .; j_call: TRBJ2-1; v_call: TRBV6-2/TRBV6-3; d_call: .; cdr3_nt: TGTGCCAGCAGCCCTAACAGGGTTCCTTACAATGAGCAGTTCTTC; cdr3_aa: CASSPNRVPYNEQFF
clone_size: .; j_call: TRBJ1-1; v_call: TRBV6-5; d_call: .; cdr3_nt: TGTGCCAGCAGTTCCCCGGGGCTTATGAACACTGAAGCTTTCTTT; cdr3_aa: CASSSPGLMNTEAFF